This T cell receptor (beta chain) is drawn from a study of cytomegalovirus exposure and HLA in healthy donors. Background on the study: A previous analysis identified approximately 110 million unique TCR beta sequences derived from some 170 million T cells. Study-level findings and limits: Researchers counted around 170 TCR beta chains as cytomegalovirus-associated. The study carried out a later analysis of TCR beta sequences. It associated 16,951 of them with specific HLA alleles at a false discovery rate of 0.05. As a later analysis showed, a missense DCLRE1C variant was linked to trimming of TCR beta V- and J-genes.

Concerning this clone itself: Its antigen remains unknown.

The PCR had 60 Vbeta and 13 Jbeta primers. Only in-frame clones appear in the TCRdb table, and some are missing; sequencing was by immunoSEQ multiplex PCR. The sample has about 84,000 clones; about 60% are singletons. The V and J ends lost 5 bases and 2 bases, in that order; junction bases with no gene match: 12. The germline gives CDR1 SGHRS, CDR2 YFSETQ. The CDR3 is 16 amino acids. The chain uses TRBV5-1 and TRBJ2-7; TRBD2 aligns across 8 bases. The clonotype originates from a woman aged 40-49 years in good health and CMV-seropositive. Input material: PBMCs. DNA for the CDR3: TGCGCCAGCAGGCCTATTTCCCCGCGGGAGGCCTACGAGCAGTACTTC. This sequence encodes CASRPISPREAYEQYF. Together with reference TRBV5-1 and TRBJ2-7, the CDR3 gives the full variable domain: KAGVTQTPRYLIKTRGQQVTLSCSPISGHRSVSWYQQTPGQGLQFLFEYFSETQRNKGNFPGRFSGRQFSNSRSEMNVSTLELGDSALYLCASRPISPREAYEQYFGPGTRLTVT.